The entry below gives a single TCR beta chain sequence along with its context. This sample is part of a study of blood T cell repertoires in COVID-19. Background on the study: Some COVID-19 samples were acute and others convalescent; all came from the United States, Italy and Spain. Sources were T cells, B-cell-depleted T cells, or PBMCs; the material itself was cDNA or gDNA.

In the study's own analysis: Estimation of nucleated cell counts relied on the amplification of reference gene primers. Libraries were prepared by immunoSEQ multiplex PCR; TCRdb keeps only in-frame clonotypes and omits some of them. That table furnishes V, J and clone size, whereas the DNA furnished D and trimming. Of about 220,000 clones listed, around 80% are singletons. Germline loops: CDR1 LGHNA, CDR2 YSLEER. The V gene end was trimmed by 0 bases and the J gene end by 4 bases; junction bases not matched to a gene: 2. The CDR3 spans 14 residues. Sequencing was carried out using peripheral blood. This chain links TRBV4-3 with TRBJ1-2, with 7 bases matching TRBD1. This TCR derives from a human donor in a cohort sampled during active COVID-19. CDR3 nucleotide sequence: TGCGCCAGCAGCCAAGAACCAGGGGGCTATGGCTACACCTTC. This encodes CASSQEPGGYGYTF.